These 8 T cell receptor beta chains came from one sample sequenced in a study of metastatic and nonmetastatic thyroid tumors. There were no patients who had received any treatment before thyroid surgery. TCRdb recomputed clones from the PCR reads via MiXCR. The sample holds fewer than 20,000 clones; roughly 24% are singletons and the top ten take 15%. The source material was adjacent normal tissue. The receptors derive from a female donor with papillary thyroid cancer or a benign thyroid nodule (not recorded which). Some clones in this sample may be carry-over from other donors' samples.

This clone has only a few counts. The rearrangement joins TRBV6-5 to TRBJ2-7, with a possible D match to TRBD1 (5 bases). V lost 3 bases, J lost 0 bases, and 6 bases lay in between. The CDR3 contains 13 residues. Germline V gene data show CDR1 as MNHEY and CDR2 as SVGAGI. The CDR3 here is CASSYGASYEQYF. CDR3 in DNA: TGTGCCAGCAGTTATGGGGCCTCCTACGAGCAGTACTTC.

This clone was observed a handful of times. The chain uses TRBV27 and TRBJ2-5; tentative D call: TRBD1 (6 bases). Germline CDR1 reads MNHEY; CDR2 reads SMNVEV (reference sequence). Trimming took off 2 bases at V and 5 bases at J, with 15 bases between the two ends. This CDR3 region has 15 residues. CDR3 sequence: CASSLTPGQWETQYF. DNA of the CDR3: TGTGCCAGCAGTTTAACTCCGGGACAATGGGAGACCCAGTACTTC.

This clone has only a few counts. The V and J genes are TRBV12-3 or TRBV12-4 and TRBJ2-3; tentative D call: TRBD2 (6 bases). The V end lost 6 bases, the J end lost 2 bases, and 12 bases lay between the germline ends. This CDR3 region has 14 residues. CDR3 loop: CASSGGPHTDTQYF. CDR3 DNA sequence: TGTGCCAGCAGCGGGGGACCCCACACAGATACGCAGTATTTT.

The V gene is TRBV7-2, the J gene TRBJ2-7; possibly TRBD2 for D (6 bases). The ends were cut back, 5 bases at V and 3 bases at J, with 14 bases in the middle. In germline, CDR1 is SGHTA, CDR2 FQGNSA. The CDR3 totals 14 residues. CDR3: CASSLSGRIYEQYF. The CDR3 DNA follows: TGTGCCAGCAGCCTTAGCGGTAGAATCTACGAGCAGTACTTC. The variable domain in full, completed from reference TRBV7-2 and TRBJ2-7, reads GAGVSQSPSNKVTEKGKDVELRCDPISGHTALYWYRQSLGQGLEFLIYFQGNSAPDKSGLPSDRFSAERTGGSVSTLTIQRTQQEDSAVYLCASSLSGRIYEQYFGPGTRLTVT.

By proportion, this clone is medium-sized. This CDR3 reads CASSWNREEQYF. CDR3 DNA sequence: TGTGCCAGCAGTTGGAATAGAGAGGAGCAGTACTTC. This rearrangement joins TRBV6-2 or TRBV6-3 to TRBJ2-7; D remains ambiguous. V was shortened by 4 bases and J by 7 bases, with 11 bases between the two germline ends. CDR3 length: 12 amino acids. Germline V gene sequence: CDR1 MNHEY, CDR2 SVGEGT.

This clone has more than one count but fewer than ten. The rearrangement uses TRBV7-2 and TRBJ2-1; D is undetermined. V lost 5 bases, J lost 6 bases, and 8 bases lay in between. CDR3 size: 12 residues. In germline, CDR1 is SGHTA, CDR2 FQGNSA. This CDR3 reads CASSPDSNEQFF. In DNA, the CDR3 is TGTGCCAGCAGCCCTGACTCCAATGAGCAGTTCTTC.

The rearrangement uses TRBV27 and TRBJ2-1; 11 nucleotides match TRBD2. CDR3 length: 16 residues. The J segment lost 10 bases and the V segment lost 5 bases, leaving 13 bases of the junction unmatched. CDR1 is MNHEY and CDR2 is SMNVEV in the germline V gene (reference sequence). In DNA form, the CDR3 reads TGTGCCAGCAGTCCTCGGGGGACTAGCGGACCCCTGGAGCAGTTCTTC. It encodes CASSPRGTSGPLEQFF.

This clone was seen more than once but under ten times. The CDR3 here is CASSSNRGLQGTQYF. DNA of the CDR3: TGTGCCAGCAGCTCTAACAGGGGGTTACAGGGTACGCAGTATTTT. The chain joins TRBV5-4 to TRBJ2-3; 8 nucleotides agree with TRBD1. V lost 3 bases and J lost 8; bases outside the gene matches: 11. The CDR3 length is 15 residues. Germline loops: CDR1 SGHNT, CDR2 YYREEE (reference sequence).